This T cell receptor beta chain was documented in a study of blood T cell repertoires in COVID-19. The ends lost 6 bases at V and 3 bases at J; junction bases unmatched: 5. This CDR3 is built from 13 residues. Germline V gene sequence: CDR1 SNHLY, CDR2 FYNNEI. Libraries were prepared by immunoSEQ multiplex PCR; TCRdb keeps only in-frame clonotypes and omits some of them. The sample lists about 62,000 clones, 70% to 90% occurring once. V is TRBV2 and J is TRBJ2-7, with 7 bases that match TRBD2. This receptor was identified in a woman of 80 years or more with acute or convalescent COVID-19. Material: peripheral blood. CDR3 coding DNA: TGTGCCAGCAGCGGGGGGATAGGCTACGAGCAGTACTTC. Protein product: CASSGGIGYEQYF.